This TCR beta chain is from a study of blood T cell repertoires in COVID-19. Profiled with immunoSEQ multiplex PCR; TCRdb holds only in-frame clones, not every one. In the table there are 150,000 to 200,000 clones, 65% to 90% of which are singletons. This CDR3 region has 12 residues. Germline lookup yields CDR1 GTSNPN and CDR2 SVGIG (reference sequence). The V and J ends lost 4 bases and 1 base respectively, with 6 bases between them. The sequencing input was PBMCs or T cells enriched from blood (not recorded which). This TCR was sampled from a man aged 50-60 years who had recovered from COVID-19. The genes are TRBV30 and TRBJ2-3; D ambiguous. The CDR3 protein is CAWTVGTDTQYF. CDR3 DNA: TGTGCCTGGACGGTAGGCACAGATACGCAGTATTTT.